Following are 29 T cell receptor beta chains from one sample sequenced in a study of T cells after yellow fever vaccination. From the 5' RACE reads, TCRdb called clonotypes with MiXCR, one entry per CDR3 protein. The repertoire consists of a few hundred thousand distinct CDR3 sequences, with around 6.7% occurring once and the leading ten covering roughly 1%. The source was CD4+ T cells sorted from PBMCs, collected on the day of the yellow fever booster vaccination. These receptors all come from a man aged 25-45 years who received the YFV17D yellow fever vaccine.

Many counts were recorded for this clonotype. The chain recombines TRBV5-1 with TRBJ1-5, with 9 bases aligning to TRBD1. This CDR3 is 15 amino acids long. With 4 bases clipped from V and 5 bases from J, the junction kept 7 bases outside the gene matches. The V gene's germline CDR1 is SGHRS and CDR2 YFSETQ. CDR3 sequence reads: CASSVGTGPYQPQHF. The CDR3, as DNA: TGCGCCAGCAGCGTCGGGACAGGGCCCTATCAGCCCCAGCATTTT.

This clonotype showed up just a few times. The chain has TRBV12-3 or TRBV12-4 and TRBJ2-1; D gene uncertain. The ends were cut back, 7 bases at V and 7 bases at J, with 11 bases in the middle. This CDR3 contains 12 residues. For the CDR3, the DNA is TGTGCCAGCACTCTCTCGCGGAATGAGCAGTTCTTC. It yields the protein CASTLSRNEQFF.

This clonotype was picked up many times. The CDR3: CASAGTGGYGYTF. The DNA for the CDR3 is TGTGCCAGCGCCGGGACAGGAGGATATGGCTACACCTTC. The chain links TRBV12-3 or TRBV12-4 to TRBJ1-2; 8 bases map to TRBD1. Trimming cost V 8 bases and J 5 bases; bases outside gene matches: 7. The CDR3 consists of 13 residues.

The table lists this clonotype with a few counts. The CDR3 bases are TGTGCCAGCAGCTTCCAGGTGAGCTCCTACAATGAGCAGTTCTTC. Protein sequence: CASSFQVSSYNEQFF. The chain uses TRBV7-2 and TRBJ2-1; D is undetermined. CDR1 SGHTA and CDR2 FQGNSA come from the germline V gene. V lost 3 bases and J lost 0, with 9 bases in between. The CDR3 runs 15 residues. The full variable domain, in which reference TRBV7-2 and TRBJ2-1 provide the parts outside the CDR3, is GAGVSQSPSNKVTEKGKDVELRCDPISGHTALYWYRQSLGQGLEFLIYFQGNSAPDKSGLPSDRFSAERTGGSVSTLTIQRTQQEDSAVYLCASSFQVSSYNEQFFGPGTRLTVL.

J is TRBJ1-1 and V is TRBV28, with a possible D match to TRBD1 (6 bases). The V gene's germline CDR1 is MDHEN and CDR2 SYDVKM. Trimming took off 2 bases at V and 4 bases at J, with 23 bases between the two ends. This CDR3 is 18 amino acids long. The CDR3 DNA is TGTGCCAGCAGTTTAAGATCGATTTGGTTAGGGGGGGCCACTGAAGCTTTCTTT. This codes for CASSLRSIWLGGATEAFF.

CDR3 loop: CSGGRTQETQYF. The CDR3 DNA reads TGCAGCGGAGGACGAACCCAAGAGACCCAGTACTTC. This chain links TRBV29-1 with TRBJ2-5, with no clear D. The CDR3 consists of 12 residues. In germline, CDR1 is SQVTM, CDR2 ANQGSEA. Trimming cost V 7 bases and J 1 base, with 10 bases left between them.

This clonotype showed up many times. The V gene is TRBV25-1, the J gene TRBJ2-4, with 7 bases aligning to TRBD1. V lost 7 bases and J lost 5; bases outside the gene matches: 5. The CDR3 has 13 residues. The germline CDR1 and CDR2 sequences are MGHDK and SYGVNS. The CDR3 here is CASTRQGQNIQYF. The CDR3 coding sequence is TGTGCCAGCACCCGACAGGGTCAAAACATTCAGTACTTC. Using reference TRBV25-1 and TRBJ2-4 for the parts outside the CDR3, the full variable domain is EADIYQTPRYLVIGTGKKITLECSQTMGHDKMYWYQQDPGMELHLIHYSYGVNSTEKGDLSSESTVSRIRTEHFPLTLESARPSHTSQYLCASTRQGQNIQYFGAGTRLSVL.

This clonotype was seen many times. V gene TRBV20-1 combines with J gene TRBJ1-5; no reliable D call. V was pared by 2 bases and J by 4 bases, with 6 bases between. This CDR3 has 12 residues. CDR1 is DFQATT, CDR2 SNEGSKA, per germline (reference sequence). CDR3 DNA: TGCAGTGCTAGACGCGTTAATCAGCCCCAGCATTTT. Translated: CSARRVNQPQHF.

The chain joins TRBV12-3 or TRBV12-4 to TRBJ2-1; D is unclear. The CDR3 consists of 13 residues. V lost 3 bases, J lost 6 bases, and 9 bases lay in between. The chain's CDR3 is CASSFLRGNEQFF. The CDR3 region has the DNA TGTGCCAGCAGTTTTCTTCGAGGCAATGAGCAGTTCTTC.

The V gene is TRBV12-3 or TRBV12-4, the J gene TRBJ2-5; no reliable D call. The CDR3 loop spans 12 amino acids. The V gene lost 5 bases and the J gene lost 3 bases, with 7 bases spanning the gap. The CDR3 sequence is CASSHYEETQYF. For the CDR3, the DNA is TGTGCCAGCAGTCACTATGAAGAGACCCAGTACTTC.

This clonotype has a handful of counts. J is TRBJ2-7 and V is TRBV11-2; D may be TRBD1 (5 bases). CDR3 length: 14 amino acids. With 0 bases removed from V and 4 bases from J, the gap between germline ends came to 10 bases. The germline CDR1 and CDR2 sequences are SGHAT and FQNNGV. The CDR3 region is CASSLDRQNYEQYF. CDR3 nucleotides: TGTGCCAGCAGCTTAGATCGACAGAATTACGAGCAGTACTTC.

The rearrangement joins TRBV18 to TRBJ1-5; the D is unclear. Germline V gene data show CDR1 as KGHSH and CDR2 as LQKENI. Trimming shortened V by 2 bases and J by 10 bases, and 12 bases separated the two germline ends. The CDR3 totals 13 residues. Here the CDR3 reads CASSPVIAGPQHF. CDR3 coding DNA: TGTGCCAGCTCACCAGTTATCGCTGGACCCCAGCATTTT.

The CDR3 sequence: CASSPSGFPSDTQYF. The CDR3 region has the DNA TGTGCCAGCTCACCTTCGGGGTTCCCATCAGATACGCAGTATTTT. The chain uses TRBV18 and TRBJ2-3; D might be TRBD2 (5 bases). The ends were cut back, 3 bases at V and 4 bases at J, with 14 bases in the middle. Germline V gene lookup returns CDR1 KGHSH and CDR2 LQKENI. The CDR3 runs 15 residues.

CDR3 bases: TGTGCCAGCAGTTTCAGCATATCCGGGGAGCTGTTTTTT. Translation: CASSFSISGELFF. The J gene is TRBJ2-2, the V gene TRBV27; D call uncertain. Trimming took 3 bases from V and 6 from J, leaving 8 bases between them. The CDR3 spans 13 residues. The germline V gene encodes CDR1 MNHEY and CDR2 SMNVEV (reference sequence).

The chain couples TRBV5-6 to TRBJ2-3; no clear D. V lost 4 bases to trimming and J lost 8 bases, with 17 bases between them. This CDR3 is 14 amino acids long. Germline loops: CDR1 SGHDT, CDR2 YYEEEE. CDR3 DNA sequence: TGTGCCAGCAGCACCGGGCTCGTAGGCGGTACGCAGTATTTT. This encodes CASSTGLVGGTQYF.

The chain couples TRBV12-3 or TRBV12-4 to TRBJ2-7, with 8 positions matching TRBD2. Trimming removed 7 bases from V and 6 bases from J; junction bases left unmatched: 8. This CDR3 is 13 amino acids long. CDR3 residues: CASKRDRGGEQYF. CDR3 sequence (DNA): TGTGCCAGCAAAAGGGACCGGGGGGGCGAGCAGTACTTC.

This clonotype was picked up a small number of times. The rearrangement uses TRBV5-4 and TRBJ2-5; the D gene is possibly TRBD2 (6 bases). The germline V gene encodes CDR1 SGHNT and CDR2 YYREEE (reference sequence). Trimming removed 0 bases at V and 0 bases at J, with 9 bases between. The CDR3 runs 15 residues. DNA for the CDR3: TGTGCCAGCAGCTTGGTGGGAGGTTACCAAGAGACCCAGTACTTC. As protein: CASSLVGGYQETQYF. The complete variable domain, with remaining parts taken from reference TRBV5-4 and TRBJ2-5, reads ETGVTQSPTHLIKTRGQQVTLRCSSQSGHNTVSWYQQALGQGPQFIFQYYREEENGRGNFPPRFSGLQFPNYSSELNVNALELDDSALYLCASSLVGGYQETQYFGPGTRLLVL.

This clonotype was recorded many times. The chain couples TRBV20-1 to TRBJ1-2, with 10 bases identical to TRBD1. The CDR3 runs to 14 residues. Unmatched junction bases numbered 9, after V lost 3 bases and J lost 8 bases. Germline loops: CDR1 DFQATT, CDR2 SNEGSKA (reference sequence). CDR3 in DNA: TGCAGTGCTAGCGACTCGGGACAGGGGACCGGCTACACCTTC. Translating it yields CSASDSGQGTGYTF.

This clonotype appeared many times. The J gene is TRBJ2-2, the V gene TRBV25-1, with 9 bases that match TRBD1. V shed 3 bases and J 6 bases; nucleotides not matched to a gene: 2. Germline CDR1 and CDR2: MGHDK and SYGVNS. The CDR3 spans 14 residues. CDR3 bases: TGTGCCAGCAGTGACGACAGGGGGTCCGGGGAGCTGTTTTTT. It encodes CASSDDRGSGELFF.

This clonotype was seen repeatedly, ten times or more. This chain joins TRBV29-1 and TRBJ2-1; possible D gene TRBD1, 6 bases. Germline assignment: CDR1 SQVTM and CDR2 ANQGSEA. This CDR3 has 16 amino acids. Trimming stripped 5 bases from V and 11 bases from J, with 28 bases between. In nucleotides, the CDR3 is TGCAGCGTTCCGAGACGTGGGGACACCCTCCGTGTTCAGCAGTTCTTC. Its protein is CSVPRRGDTLRVQQFF.

This clonotype has more than one count but fewer than ten. This chain links TRBV20-1 with TRBJ2-1; 7 positions match TRBD1. Germline V CDR1 and CDR2: DFQATT, SNEGSKA (reference sequence). This CDR3 is 13 amino acids long. The V gene end was trimmed by 3 bases and the J gene end by 4 bases; junction bases not matched to a gene: 3. In DNA form, the CDR3 reads TGCAGTGCTAGGCCGGGACAGTACAATGAGCAGTTCTTC. As protein: CSARPGQYNEQFF.

This clonotype occurred many times. This chain connects TRBV10-2 to TRBJ2-3, with D unresolved. The CDR3 runs 11 residues. V lost 3 bases to trimming and J lost 3 bases, with 1 base between them. From germline, CDR1 is WSHSY and CDR2 SAAADI. CDR3 sequence (DNA): TGCGCCAGCAGTGAAACAGATACGCAGTATTTT. Translation: CASSETDTQYF.

This clonotype was counted at least ten times. The chain recombines TRBV2 with TRBJ1-2, with D possibly TRBD1 on 5 matching bases. V was cut by 7 bases and J by 5 bases, with 14 bases left in between. The CDR3 is 13 residues long. Germline CDR1 is SNHLY and CDR2 is FYNNEI. The CDR3 spells CASMGRGEYGYTF. The CDR3 coding sequence is TGTGCCAGCATGGGGCGAGGGGAATATGGCTACACCTTC.

The chain carries TRBV5-1 and TRBJ2-1, with 14 positions matching TRBD2. Germline-derived CDR1 and CDR2 are SGHRS and YFSETQ. This CDR3 spans 16 amino acids. Trimming at V came to 2 bases and at J to 7 bases, leaving 5 bases not matched to a gene. This chain's CDR3 is CASSLLGTSGSNEQFF. As DNA, the CDR3 is TGCGCCAGCAGCTTACTCGGGACTAGCGGGAGTAATGAGCAGTTCTTC.

This clonotype was seen at least ten times. V usage is TRBV10-3 and J usage is TRBJ2-7, with 10 nucleotides matching TRBD2. Germline trimming cut 10 bases from V and 5 bases from J; bases unmatched to any gene: 8. The CDR3 runs to 13 residues. The germline V gene encodes CDR1 ENHRY and CDR2 SYGVKD. As DNA, the CDR3 is TGTGCCACCCGAGCGGGAGGGCAAGACGAGCAGTACTTC. Translated, it gives CATRAGGQDEQYF.

This clonotype appeared many times. In DNA, the CDR3 is TGTGCCAGCAGTTACGTCCAAAAGGGCTACACCTTC. Its translation: CASSYVQKGYTF. The chain employs TRBV6-2 or TRBV6-3 and TRBJ1-2; D ambiguous. CDR1 MNHEY and CDR2 SVGEGT come from the germline V gene. The CDR3 totals 12 residues. V lost 2 bases to trimming and J lost 8 bases, with 9 bases between them.

The sample holds a few counts of this clonotype. The CDR3 loop is CASSLSRAKFF. The CDR3 coding sequence is TGTGCCAGCAGTTTATCGAGGGCCAAATTCTTC. The chain carries TRBV12-3 or TRBV12-4 and TRBJ2-1; perhaps TRBD2 as D (5 bases). This CDR3 spans 11 amino acids. V shed 2 bases and J shed 16 bases, with 12 bases lying between them.

This clonotype showed up many times. This rearrangement joins TRBV5-4 to TRBJ2-5; D gene ambiguous. The ends were cut back, 3 bases at V and 5 bases at J, with 17 bases in the middle. CDR1 and CDR2 (germline): SGHNT, YYREEE (reference sequence). The CDR3 covers 15 residues. The CDR3 sequence is CASSSSDIIAETQYF. As DNA, the CDR3 is TGTGCCAGCAGCTCCTCCGACATTATTGCGGAGACCCAGTACTTC. Based on the CDR3 plus reference TRBV5-4 and TRBJ2-5, the full variable domain is ETGVTQSPTHLIKTRGQQVTLRCSSQSGHNTVSWYQQALGQGPQFIFQYYREEENGRGNFPPRFSGLQFPNYSSELNVNALELDDSALYLCASSSSDIIAETQYFGPGTRLLVL.

This clonotype has a count of ten or more. The gene calls are TRBV5-5 and TRBJ2-1; D is ambiguous. Germline V lookup: CDR1 SGHKS, CDR2 YYEKEE (reference sequence). V lost 5 bases and J lost 7, with 22 bases in between. CDR3 length: 16 amino acids. CDR3 loop: CASRAHQGRARNEQFF. The DNA of the CDR3 is TGTGCCAGCAGAGCCCACCAAGGTAGGGCTCGGAATGAGCAGTTCTTC.